The source of this T cell receptor beta chain is a study of blood T cell repertoires in COVID-19. Study as a whole: Either two negative PCRs, clearance, or symptom resolution qualified Cohort 3 donors as recovered. Sites across the United States, Italy and Spain contributed samples from acute and convalescent COVID-19.

Repertoires were generated with immunoSEQ multiplex PCR, while TCRdb's copy carries only in-frame clones and drops some. The sample shows some 200,000 clones, 86% of them seen only once. Clinical history reported by participants formed the basis on which cohorts were assigned. This CDR3 spans 17 amino acids. Germline V lookup: CDR1 LGHDT, CDR2 YNNKEL (reference sequence). V was clipped by 1 base and J by 6 bases; unmatched bases: 7. The sample was PBMCs or T cells enriched from blood (not recorded which). The chain uses TRBV3-1 (or the pseudogene TRBV3-2) and TRBJ2-3; 13 nucleotides align to TRBD2. The clonotype comes from a woman between 50 and 59 years old in a cohort exposed to, infected with or recovered from COVID-19 (not recorded which). CDR3 loop: CASSQGGLAGKSDTQYF. The CDR3 DNA follows: TGTGCCAGCAGCCAAGGGGGACTAGCGGGGAAAAGCGATACGCAGTATTTT.